The 29 T cell receptor beta chains below come from one sample, sequenced in a study of tumor and adjacent non-tumor tissue in lung cancer. No cell sorting was done before RNA was extracted from the tissue. A modified ARM-PCR protocol with three rounds of nested PCR amplified TCRbeta. Via MiXCR, TCRdb re-called the multiplex PCR reads, giving one row per CDR3 protein. The data contain some 80,000 distinct CDR3 sequences, around 77% of them singletons. The sample comprised lung tumor tissue. Receptors originate from a woman aged 35 to 49 with non-small cell lung cancer.

The genes are TRBV20-1 and TRBJ2-3; D may be TRBD2 (8 bases). The germline V and J ends were trimmed by 6 bases and 11 bases, with 33 bases remaining between them. The germline CDR1 and CDR2 sequences are DFQATT and SNEGSKA (reference sequence). This CDR3 has 17 residues. The CDR3 region is CSADLTIGLAGGHVQYF. The CDR3 DNA is TGCAGTGCCGACCTCACCATTGGACTAGCAGGGGGGCACGTGCAGTATTTT.

Concerning this clonotype: The conserved phenylalanine or tryptophan normally closing the CDR3 is absent here, so this likely arose from a read error. This sequence joins TRBV11-2 and TRBJ2-1, with 9 bases lining up with TRBD1. The CDR3 has 16 amino acids. Germline V gene sequence: CDR1 SGHAT, CDR2 FQNNGV. This CDR3 reads CTSSLITGGADNEQFL. In nucleotides, the CDR3 is TGTACCAGCAGCTTAATTACAGGGGGCGCTGACAATGAGCAGTTCCTC.

Note on this clonotype: The junction does not match germline at one end; this may be a read error. V and J are TRBV20-1 and TRBJ2-7; D gene uncertain. The germline gives CDR1 DFQATT, CDR2 SNEGSKA (reference sequence). The CDR3 contains 13 residues. The CDR3 protein is CSVIPGSSYDQYF. CDR3 nucleotides: TGCAGTGTTATCCCTGGAAGCTCCTACGATCAGTACTTC.

The sample holds one count of this clonotype. Relative to the germline gene, one junction end is altered; a read error may explain this. The J gene is TRBJ2-1, the V gene TRBV11-3; either TRBD1 or TRBD2 may supply D (5 bases each). CDR3 length equals 15 residues. From germline, CDR1 is SGHNT and CDR2 YENEEA. CDR3 sequence: CASSSPGRVSNEQFF. Written as DNA, the CDR3 is TGTGCAAGCAGCTCCCCGGGACGGGTCAGCAATGAACAGTTCTTC.

In regard to this clonotype: One end of the junction varies from germline; a read error may be responsible. The chain carries TRBV6-6 and TRBJ1-4; D remains ambiguous. The CDR3 loop spans 21 amino acids. The germline gives CDR1 MNHNY, CDR2 SVGAGI (reference sequence). CDR3 in amino acids: CASSSQSFTGPGGGLNEKLFF. The CDR3 DNA reads TGTGCCAGCAGCTCCCAGTCGTTCACCGGGCCAGGAGGCGGATTGAATGAAAAGCTGTTTTTT.

Note on this clonotype: A single base separates this from a much larger clone, so it may be a read error. The chain couples TRBV6-5 to TRBJ2-1; D is uncertain. Trimming took 8 bases from V and 3 from J, leaving 5 bases between them. Germline V gene lookup returns CDR1 MNHEY and CDR2 SVGAGI. CDR3 length: 11 residues. The CDR3 sequence is CASGYYNEQFF. CDR3 in DNA: TGTGCCAGCGGCTACTACAATGAGCAGTTCTTC.

A note on this clonotype: Its ends do not fully match the called genes, so a read error is possible. This rearrangement joins TRBV11-2 to TRBJ2-1, with D uncertain. CDR1 is SGHAT and CDR2 is FQNNGV in the germline V gene. This CDR3 has 15 amino acids. The CDR3, as DNA: TGTACCAGCAGCTTAGGTGGGATAGGGAACAATGAGCAGTTCTTC. Protein: CTSSLGGIGNNEQFF.

This clonotype was counted ten times or more. The V gene is TRBV4-1, the J gene TRBJ2-5; D gene uncertain. The V end was cut by 3 bases, the J end by 8 bases, with 16 bases between. The CDR3 runs 14 residues. Germline lookup yields CDR1 MGHRA and CDR2 YSYEKL. This CDR3 is CASSHRLLGGTQYF. The CDR3 region has the DNA TGCGCCAGCAGCCACCGACTTCTAGGTGGTACCCAGTACTTC.

A note on this clonotype: It is likely a read error, because the conserved phenylalanine at the end of the CDR3 is missing. The genes are TRBV6-5 and TRBJ2-3, with 7 nucleotides matching TRBD2. Trimming at V came to 0 bases and at J to 3 bases, leaving 6 bases not matched to a gene. The CDR3 is made up of 16 amino acids. Germline V gene data show CDR1 as MNHEY and CDR2 as SVGAGI. The CDR3 nucleotides are TGTGCCAGCAGTTACTCTCCCCTGGGGGGGACAGATACGCAGTATTTG. This encodes CASSYSPLGGTDTQYL.

On this clonotype itself: An end of the junction does not agree with germline; a read error may underlie this. V usage is TRBV11-2 and J usage is TRBJ1-6; the D is unclear. The CDR3 is made up of 15 amino acids. Germline V lookup: CDR1 SGHAT, CDR2 FQNNGV. The CDR3 region has the DNA TGTACCAGCAGCTCCCTTATAGGGATTAATTCACTCCTCCACTTC. Translating it yields CTSSSLIGINSLLHF.

A word on this clonotype: One end of the junction fails to match germline, which may point to a read error. This chain joins TRBV4-2 and TRBJ2-3; 9 bases match TRBD2. CDR3 length equals 17 residues. Germline loops: CDR1 LGHNA, CDR2 YNFKEQ. CDR3 DNA: TGTGCCAGCAACCAATTTGTAGCGGGAGATCATGCAGATACGCAGTATTTT. The encoded protein is CASNQFVAGDHADTQYF.

Concerning this clonotype: A much larger clone differs by one base, so this may be a read error. The chain is built from TRBV13 and TRBJ1-2, with D uncertain. This CDR3 comprises 13 residues. The ends were cut back, 3 bases at V and 2 bases at J, with 7 bases in the middle. Germline lookup yields CDR1 PRHDT and CDR2 FYEKMQ (reference sequence). The CDR3 loop is CASSFASNYGYTF. DNA for the CDR3: TGTGCCAGCAGCTTCGCCAGCAACTATGGCTACACCTTC.

A remark on this clonotype: A junction end diverges from the germline sequence, so it may reflect a read error. V usage is TRBV4-2 and J usage is TRBJ2-1; 10 bases match TRBD1. Germline V gene sequence: CDR1 LGHNA, CDR2 YNFKEQ. There are 13 residues in the CDR3. The CDR3 coding sequence is TGTGCCAGCAGCCAGACAGGGGGCAATGAGCTGTTCTTC. Translation gives CASSQTGGNELFF.

About this clonotype itself: A read error may explain this, as a much larger clone is one base away. This sequence joins TRBV5-8 and TRBJ2-5; D possibly corresponds to TRBD1 (6 bases). CDR1 SGHTS and CDR2 YDEGEE come from the germline V gene. Trimming cost V 7 bases and J 5 bases, with 15 bases left between them. CDR3 length: 13 residues. The CDR3 loop is CASGASGVETQYF. CDR3 DNA sequence: TGTGCCAGCGGCGCCTCAGGGGTGGAGACCCAGTACTTC.

This clonotype showed up many times. The genes are TRBV6-1 and TRBJ2-7, with D tentatively TRBD2 (5 bases). This CDR3 has 13 residues. CDR1 and CDR2 (germline): MNHNS, SASEGT. Trimming pared 8 bases from V and 0 bases from J, leaving 11 bases between. The CDR3 DNA sequence: TGTGCCAGCGTCGGAGGCAGCTCCTACGAGCAGTACTTC. Translated, it gives CASVGGSSYEQYF.

In its sample, this clonotype was seen many times. This sequence joins TRBV5-8 and TRBJ1-2, with a tentative D call TRBD1 (5 bases). Per the germline V gene, CDR1 is SGHTS and CDR2 is YDEGEE. CDR3 length: 13 amino acids. Trimming pared 0 bases from V and 7 bases from J, leaving 10 bases between. Written as DNA, the CDR3 is TGTGCCAGCAGCTTGGACAGGTCGATTGGCTACACCTTC. Translation: CASSLDRSIGYTF.

The chain has TRBV28 and TRBJ2-4, with 7 bases identical to TRBD1. Germline V lookup: CDR1 MDHEN, CDR2 SYDVKM. The junction had 8 bases not matched to a gene; V was cut back by 5 bases and J by 7 bases. The CDR3 is 14 amino acids. This CDR3 is CASSLLGQVNIQYF. CDR3 DNA sequence: TGTGCCAGCAGTCTCTTAGGACAGGTGAACATTCAGTACTTC.

Notes on this clonotype: Mismatch with germline at one junction end may stem from a read error. The V call is TRBV11-3, the J call TRBJ2-1; TRBD2 agrees at 11 bases. The CDR3 length is 16 residues. CDR1 and CDR2 (germline): SGHNT, YENEEA. The CDR3, as DNA: TGTGCCGGCAGCGATCAGGGACTAGCGGCCAACAATGAGCGGTTCTTC. It is translated as CAGSDQGLAANNERFF.

In the case of this clonotype: A junction boundary mismatches the germline segment, possibly from a read error. The chain employs TRBV5-6 and TRBJ2-3; D unclear. Germline CDR1 and CDR2: SGHDT and YYEEEE. The CDR3 loop spans 15 amino acids. The CDR3 sequence: CASNLSILSTDTQYF. In nucleotides, the CDR3 is TGTGCCAGCAACTTGAGTATCCTTAGCACTGATACGCAGTATTTT.

The chain is built from TRBV6-5 and TRBJ2-7; D might be TRBD1 (5 bases). The CDR3 totals 16 residues. The germline gives CDR1 MNHEY, CDR2 SVGAGI. V dropped 6 bases and J dropped 4 bases, with 22 bases sitting between them. DNA of the CDR3: TGTGCCAGCAGCCAGGACAACAGAGGAAGCTCATACGAGCAGTACTTC. Amino acid sequence: CASSQDNRGSSYEQYF.

Turning to this clonotype: The missing conserved phenylalanine or tryptophan at the end of this CDR3 makes a read error likely. The DNA is omitted, as the CDR3 cannot be located on it reliably, and the CDR3 follows TCRdb's listing. CDR3: CASSLTSQGSTDTPYL. The chain has TRBV11-2 and TRBJ2-3; TRBD2 was called by the table and not checked on the DNA. The CDR3 is 16 amino acids in total, end residues counted. Germline-derived CDR1 and CDR2 are SGHAT and FQNNGV.

The V and J genes are TRBV11-1 and TRBJ1-1, with no clear D. The V and J ends lost 2 bases and 5 bases respectively, with 9 bases between them. Germline CDR1 and CDR2: SGHAT and FQDESV (reference sequence). The CDR3 spans 13 residues. The CDR3 nucleotides read TGTGCCAGCAGCTTAAACGGACGGACTGAAGCTTTCTTT. Its translation is CASSLNGRTEAFF.

The chain uses TRBV20-1 and TRBJ1-6, with 9 positions matching TRBD1. The CDR3 spans 13 residues. The V gene end was trimmed by 6 bases and the J gene end by 10 bases; junction bases not matched to a gene: 7. Germline V gene lookup returns CDR1 DFQATT and CDR2 SNEGSKA (reference sequence). The CDR3 sequence is CSARDRVLSPLHF. The CDR3 DNA reads TGCAGTGCCCGGGACAGGGTACTCTCACCCCTCCACTTT.

This clonotype was seen a handful of times. A read error is possible here, since a much larger clone lies one base away. The V call is TRBV29-1, the J call TRBJ1-1; 9 nucleotides align to TRBD1. The CDR3 sequence is 13 residues long. Germline V gene lookup returns CDR1 SQVTM and CDR2 ANQGSEA. With 6 bases clipped from V and 4 bases from J, the junction kept 6 bases outside the gene matches. Written as DNA, the CDR3 is TGCAGCGTCGGGGGGACAGGGCGCACTGAAGCTTTCTTT. This encodes CSVGGTGRTEAFF.

CDR3 sequence: CASSLPSFLVGGPNTGELFF. The CDR3 coding sequence is TGTGCCAGCAGCTTGCCCTCCTTCCTAGTGGGAGGGCCGAACACCGGGGAGCTGTTTTTT. The chain recombines TRBV7-2 with TRBJ2-2; 7 bases fit TRBD2. Germline assignment: CDR1 SGHTA and CDR2 FQGNSA. V shed 3 bases, J shed 0 bases, and the junction held 16 bases outside the gene matches. The length of the CDR3 is 20 residues.

Ten or more counts support this clonotype. The CDR3 here is CSVEDLGLNNEQFF. The DNA of the CDR3 is TGCAGCGTTGAAGATCTTGGGCTTAACAATGAGCAGTTCTTC. The chain is built from TRBV29-1 and TRBJ2-1; no clear D gene. Trimming shortened V by 0 bases and J by 5 bases, and 11 bases separated the two germline ends. CDR1 is SQVTM, CDR2 ANQGSEA, per germline. The CDR3 is 14 residues long.

Comment on this clonotype: At one end the junction does not follow the germline gene, possibly because of a read error. The chain carries TRBV6-1 and TRBJ2-5; possible D gene TRBD2, 6 bases. This CDR3 comprises 16 residues. Germline CDR1 and CDR2: MNHNS and SASEGT. In DNA form, the CDR3 reads TGTGCCAGCAGTGAAAGACCGGGCAGGGCTAGGGAGGCCCACTACTTC. This sequence encodes CASSERPGRAREAHYF.

Points on this clonotype: Given a much more abundant clone one base away, this may be a read error. The gene calls are TRBV7-8 and TRBJ1-3; D unresolved. Germline V gene lookup returns CDR1 SGHVS and CDR2 FQNEAQ. CDR3 length: 15 amino acids. CDR3 amino acids: CAGSLIRGSGNTIYF. The CDR3 bases are TGTGCCGGCAGCTTAATTCGGGGCTCTGGAAACACCATATATTTT.

This clonotype is a singleton in its sample. The junction departs from the called germline gene at one end, perhaps through a read error. This chain joins TRBV5-4 and TRBJ2-5; the D is unclear. Germline assignment: CDR1 SGHNT and CDR2 YYREEE (reference sequence). The CDR3 sequence is 11 residues long. The CDR3 spells CASNHLETEYF. CDR3 DNA sequence: TGTGCCAGCAACCACCTTGAGACCGAGTACTTC.